Each of the 32 T cell receptor beta chains below was sequenced from the same sample in a study of cytotoxic CD8 clonotypes in ibrutinib-treated CLL. The repertoire was sequenced with immunoSEQ multiplex PCR; TCRdb's copy has only in-frame clones and lacks some. The sample consists of some 290,000 clones, approximately 80% of them appearing once. The sample here was PBMCs, taken before ibrutinib treatment. These receptors were collected from a human donor with chronic lymphocytic leukemia.

CDR3 DNA: TGTGCCAGCAGCCCGCAGGGTGGGAGGCAGACCGGGGAGCTGTTTTTT. Translated, it gives CASSPQGGRQTGELFF. This chain links TRBV9 with TRBJ2-2, with D perhaps matching TRBD2 (6 bases). V dropped 4 bases and J dropped 5 bases, with 18 bases sitting between them. Looked up from germline, CDR1 is SGDLS and CDR2 is YYNGEE. CDR3 size: 16 residues.

The chain recombines TRBV10-3 with TRBJ2-1; tentatively, D is TRBD2 (6 bases). Trimming removed 6 bases at V and 9 bases at J, with 15 bases between. Per germline, CDR1 ENHRY and CDR2 SYGVKD. The CDR3 extends over 13 amino acids. CDR3 in DNA: TGTGCCATCAGCCCCGGGGCGGGAAGTGAGCAGTTCTTC. Encoded protein: CAISPGAGSEQFF.

V is TRBV30 and J is TRBJ2-2; D uncertain. Germline CDR1 GTSNPN, CDR2 SVGIG (reference sequence). Trimming left V 0 bases short and J 5 bases short, with 10 bases between. The CDR3 extends over 14 amino acids. In DNA form, the CDR3 reads TGTGCCTGGAGTGTACGTAGGGTTACCGGGGAGCTGTTTTTT. Residues: CAWSVRRVTGELFF.

The gene calls are TRBV4-3 and TRBJ1-2, with 10 positions matching TRBD1. Germline V gene lookup returns CDR1 LGHNA and CDR2 YSLEER. The CDR3 contains 15 residues. With 1 base clipped from V and 6 bases from J, the junction kept 5 bases outside the gene matches. CDR3 coding DNA: TGCGCCAGCAGCCAAGGTACCGGGACAGGGGATGGCTACACCTTC. It is translated as CASSQGTGTGDGYTF.

The gene calls are TRBV10-3 and TRBJ1-1; D is unresolved. V gave up 3 bases and J gave up 3 bases, with 11 bases separating them. The germline CDR1 and CDR2 sequences are ENHRY and SYGVKD. This CDR3 is 14 amino acids long. The CDR3 DNA sequence: TGTGCCATCAGTGAACGTCAGTTGGACACTGAAGCTTTCTTT. Translating gives CAISERQLDTEAFF.

V is TRBV18 and J is TRBJ2-3; D may be TRBD2 (6 bases). The germline V gene encodes CDR1 KGHSH and CDR2 LQKENI. The CDR3 length is 17 residues. The V gene lost 1 base and the J gene lost 3 bases, with 17 bases spanning the gap. CDR3 region: CASSPLREFYSTDTQYF. The CDR3 nucleotides are TGTGCCAGCTCACCACTACGGGAGTTCTATAGTACAGATACGCAGTATTTT.

The chain has TRBV28 and TRBJ2-1; 7 nucleotides agree with TRBD1. Germline CDR1 and CDR2: MDHEN and SYDVKM. The CDR3 loop spans 17 amino acids. Trimming cost V 3 bases and J 0 bases; bases outside gene matches: 8. The CDR3 sequence: CASSFMRGLSSYNEQFF. The DNA of the CDR3 is TGTGCCAGCAGTTTCATGAGGGGGCTCAGCTCCTACAATGAGCAGTTCTTC.

J is TRBJ1-1 and V is TRBV30, with 8 bases matching TRBD1. Losses at the gene ends were 4 bases for V and 1 base for J; bases not matched to a gene: 2. CDR1 is GTSNPN, CDR2 SVGIG, per germline (reference sequence). The CDR3 contains 13 residues. CDR3 nucleotide sequence: TGTGCCTGGAAAGACAGGGGGAACACTGAAGCTTTCTTT. Its translation: CAWKDRGNTEAFF.

V gene TRBV16 combines with J gene TRBJ1-2; tentatively, D is TRBD1 (6 bases). This CDR3 contains 17 residues. Looked up from germline, CDR1 is KGHSY and CDR2 is FQNENV. The V and J ends lost 6 bases and 2 bases respectively, with 22 bases between them. DNA for the CDR3: TGTGCCAGCAGACGAATGGTCGGAGGGGGAATGAACTATGGCTACACCTTC. It specifies CASRRMVGGGMNYGYTF.

CDR3 in amino acids: CATSDGSRGRGHLYQETQYF. In DNA, the CDR3 is TGTGCCACCAGCGACGGGTCGCGGGGCCGGGGACACCTGTACCAAGAGACCCAGTACTTC. The rearrangement joins TRBV15 to TRBJ2-5; D is possibly TRBD1 or TRBD2 (6 bases each). Germline assignment: CDR1 LNHNV and CDR2 YYDKDF (reference sequence). This CDR3 has 20 residues. The germline V and J ends were trimmed by 5 bases and 0 bases, with 28 bases remaining between them.

This clone was detected only a few times. The rearrangement uses TRBV28 and TRBJ2-7; 10 bases match TRBD2. This CDR3 is built from 13 residues. Germline CDR1 reads MDHEN; CDR2 reads SYDVKM. Unmatched junction bases numbered 10, after V lost 11 bases and J lost 6 bases. This CDR3 is CASLAGAGGEQYF. CDR3 bases: TGTGCCTCTCTAGCGGGAGCGGGAGGCGAGCAGTACTTC.

V is TRBV4-3 and J is TRBJ2-3; a possible D gene is TRBD2 (6 bases). Looked up from germline, CDR1 is LGHNA and CDR2 is YSLEER. The CDR3 loop spans 18 amino acids. Trimming pared 0 bases from V and 0 bases from J, leaving 16 bases between. Here the CDR3 reads CASSQDRVGGSSTDTQYF. DNA for the CDR3: TGCGCCAGCAGCCAAGATCGGGTGGGAGGAAGTAGCACAGATACGCAGTATTTT.

A few counts support this clone. The gene calls are TRBV5-6 and TRBJ2-1; 12 bases agree with TRBD2. The junction had 8 bases not matched to a gene; V was cut back by 2 bases and J by 8 bases. The CDR3 is made up of 16 amino acids. The germline CDR1 and CDR2 sequences are SGHDT and YYEEEE. The CDR3 region is CASSLVTSGRGDEQFF. The CDR3 DNA sequence: TGTGCCAGCAGCTTAGTGACTAGCGGGAGAGGCGATGAGCAGTTCTTC.

The rearrangement links TRBV2 to TRBJ1-1; no clear D. The germline CDR1 and CDR2 sequences are SNHLY and FYNNEI. CDR3 size: 15 residues. The ends were cut back, 5 bases at V and 0 bases at J, with 13 bases in the middle. CDR3 region: CASSLRRELNTEAFF. In DNA form, the CDR3 reads TGTGCCAGCAGTCTAAGAAGGGAGCTGAACACTGAAGCTTTCTTT.

This sequence joins TRBV4-3 and TRBJ2-7; possible D gene TRBD1, 6 bases. CDR1 is LGHNA and CDR2 is YSLEER in the germline V gene. V was trimmed by 0 bases and J by 1 base, leaving 10 bases between them. The CDR3 has 15 residues. CDR3 amino acids: CASSQDFTGSYEQYF. Written as DNA, the CDR3 is TGCGCCAGCAGCCAAGATTTTACAGGGTCCTACGAGCAGTACTTC.

For the CDR3, the DNA is TGTGCCAGCAGTTTAGTCTATTATGAGCAGTTCTTC. Translated, it gives CASSLVYYEQFF. The chain recombines TRBV28 with TRBJ2-1, with D hard to call. CDR3 length equals 12 residues. Germline V gene lookup returns CDR1 MDHEN and CDR2 SYDVKM. Trimming shortened V by 2 bases and J by 8 bases, and 7 bases separated the two germline ends.

The genes are TRBV19 and TRBJ1-1; weak D call: TRBD1 (5 bases). The germline V and J ends were trimmed by 8 bases and 5 bases, with 15 bases remaining between them. The CDR3 length is 13 residues. Germline V lookup: CDR1 LNHDA, CDR2 SQIVND (reference sequence). Written as DNA, the CDR3 is TGTGCCAGTTTCTGGAGGGGATCAACTGAAGCTTTCTTT. Its protein is CASFWRGSTEAFF.

The rearrangement uses TRBV5-4 and TRBJ1-2; maybe TRBD1 (6 bases). Germline assignment: CDR1 SGHNT and CDR2 YYREEE (reference sequence). The CDR3 covers 15 residues. V lost 4 bases and J lost 4, with 17 bases in between. DNA for the CDR3: TGTGCCAGCAGCAGGGGCGAGACAGGATTCTATGGCTACACCTTC. Protein sequence: CASSRGETGFYGYTF.

The genes are TRBV19 and TRBJ2-6, with unresolved D. CDR3 length: 14 amino acids. Germline lookup yields CDR1 LNHDA and CDR2 SQIVND (reference sequence). V was clipped by 11 bases and J by 0 bases, with 11 bases between them. For the CDR3, the DNA is TGTGCCGGGGAAAAAACCTCTGGGGCCAACGTCCTGACTTTC. This codes for CAGEKTSGANVLTF.

The genes are TRBV7-9 and TRBJ1-1; D not certain. Trimming took off 1 base at V and 7 bases at J, with 10 bases between the two ends. CDR1 and CDR2 from the germline V gene are SEHNR and FQNEAQ (reference sequence). This CDR3 spans 13 amino acids. The CDR3 reads CASSLGRVNEAFF. For the CDR3, the DNA is TGTGCCAGCAGCTTAGGGAGGGTTAATGAAGCTTTCTTT.

This clone was counted once. The chain uses TRBV5-6 and TRBJ1-2; D is unresolved. The V end was cut by 2 bases, the J end by 4 bases, with 18 bases between. Germline V gene lookup returns CDR1 SGHDT and CDR2 YYEEEE. The CDR3 extends over 16 amino acids. The CDR3 nucleotides are TGTGCCAGCAGCTTAGACGAGAGCATCCATCTCTATGGCTACACCTTC. Translated, it gives CASSLDESIHLYGYTF.

This chain links TRBV7-2 with TRBJ2-7; D tentatively reads TRBD1 or TRBD2 (5 bases each). Germline-derived CDR1 and CDR2 are SGHTA and FQGNSA. V was shortened by 3 bases and J by 2 bases, with 11 bases between the two germline ends. This CDR3 has 14 amino acids. The CDR3 here is CASSFRQGPYEQYF. CDR3 coding DNA: TGTGCCAGCAGCTTTCGGCAGGGACCCTACGAGCAGTACTTC.

The chain recombines TRBV5-1 with TRBJ2-7, with TRBD2 matching 15 bases. CDR3 length equals 17 residues. The V and J ends lost 4 bases and 4 bases, in that order; junction bases with no gene match: 9. Germline loops: CDR1 SGHRS, CDR2 YFSETQ. The CDR3 region has the DNA TGCGCCAGCAGCAGGCCCGGACTAGCGGGAGGGTCGTACGAGCAGTACTTC. The encoded protein is CASSRPGLAGGSYEQYF.

Turning to this clone: The junction does not match germline at one end; this may be a read error. The chain uses TRBV12-5 and TRBJ2-7; D uncertain. Germline V gene data show CDR1 as LGHNT and CDR2 as FRNRAP. The CDR3 extends over 12 amino acids. The CDR3 region has the DNA TGCCCAACAGACCCTACCTCCTACGAGCAGTACTTC. Translation gives CPTDPTSYEQYF.

This chain joins TRBV4-1 and TRBJ2-7, with a tentative D call TRBD1 (6 bases). Germline CDR1 reads MGHRA; CDR2 reads YSYEKL. This CDR3 contains 15 residues. V was cut by 3 bases and J by 5 bases, with 17 bases left in between. CDR3 nucleotide sequence: TGCGCCAGCAGCCAGCAAACTCACAGGGACGACGAGCAGTACTTC. Translation: CASSQQTHRDDEQYF.

The chain couples TRBV9 to TRBJ1-2; possible D gene TRBD1, 5 bases. CDR3 length: 15 amino acids. Germline values: CDR1 SGDLS, CDR2 YYNGEE. V lost 0 bases, J lost 0 bases, and 9 bases lay in between. This CDR3 is CASSVAPGTNYGYTF. In DNA form, the CDR3 reads TGTGCCAGCAGCGTAGCTCCAGGGACTAACTATGGCTACACCTTC.

This clone was observed a few times. V usage is TRBV11-2 and J usage is TRBJ1-2, with no clear D. V lost 1 base and J lost 9, with 9 bases in between. CDR1 and CDR2 from the germline V gene are SGHAT and FQNNGV. The length of the CDR3 is 12 residues. Here the CDR3 reads CASSLAGMSYTF. CDR3 DNA sequence: TGTGCCAGCAGCTTAGCGGGGATGAGCTACACCTTC.

The chain combines TRBV28 with TRBJ2-4, with a possible D match to TRBD2 (5 bases). This CDR3 spans 13 amino acids. CDR1 MDHEN and CDR2 SYDVKM come from the germline V gene. V dropped 8 bases and J dropped 1 base, with 9 bases sitting between them. CDR3 nucleotide sequence: TGTGCCAGCTCGGACTCTGCCAAAAACATTCAGTACTTC. Amino acids: CASSDSAKNIQYF.

The V gene is TRBV27, the J gene TRBJ1-1; TRBD1 agrees at 10 bases. The CDR3 has 17 amino acids. After removal of 3 bases from V and 1 base from J, the junction contained 8 bases not matched to a gene. Germline lookup yields CDR1 MNHEY and CDR2 SMNVEV (reference sequence). The CDR3, as DNA: TGTGCCAGCAGTTTTTTTGCGGGACAGGGGACGAACACTGAAGCTTTCTTT. Translation gives CASSFFAGQGTNTEAFF.

This chain joins TRBV6-5 and TRBJ1-4; TRBD1 agrees at 9 bases. The germline CDR1 and CDR2 sequences are MNHEY and SVGAGI. Trimming at V came to 4 bases and at J to 8 bases, leaving 8 bases not matched to a gene. CDR3 length equals 15 residues. Here the CDR3 DNA reads TGTGCCAGCAGTTCACGGGGGACAGGGAGGGAAAAACTGTTTTTT. Translation: CASSSRGTGREKLFF.

This chain's CDR3 is CASSYGTSGTYEQYF. The CDR3 DNA is TGTGCCAGCAGCTACGGGACCAGCGGCACCTACGAGCAGTACTTC. The rearrangement links TRBV7-6 to TRBJ2-7; D is possibly TRBD1 or TRBD2 (5 bases each). V lost 4 bases and J lost 2, with 15 bases in between. Germline lookup yields CDR1 SGHVS and CDR2 FNYEAQ. This CDR3 comprises 15 residues.

The rearrangement links TRBV27 to TRBJ2-1; the match to TRBD2 covers 11 bases. V trimming: 5 bases; J trimming: 5 bases; junction bases outside the gene matches: 8. CDR3 length equals 16 residues. CDR1 is MNHEY, CDR2 SMNVEV, per germline (reference sequence). CDR3 sequence (DNA): TGTGCCAGCAGTCTACTGGGACTAGCGGCTAACAATGAGCAGTTCTTC. Amino acid sequence: CASSLLGLAANNEQFF.